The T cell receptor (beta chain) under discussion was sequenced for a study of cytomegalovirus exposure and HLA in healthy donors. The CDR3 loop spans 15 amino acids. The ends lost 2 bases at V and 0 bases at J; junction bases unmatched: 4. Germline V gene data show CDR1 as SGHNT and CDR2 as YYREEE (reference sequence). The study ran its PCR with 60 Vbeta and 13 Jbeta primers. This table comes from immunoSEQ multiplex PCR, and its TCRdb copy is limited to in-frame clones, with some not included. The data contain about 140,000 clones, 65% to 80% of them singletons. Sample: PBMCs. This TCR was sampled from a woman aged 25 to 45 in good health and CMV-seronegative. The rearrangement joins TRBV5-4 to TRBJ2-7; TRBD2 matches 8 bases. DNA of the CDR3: TGTGCCAGCAGCTTCGGGCGGGAGGACTCCTACGAGCAGTACTTC. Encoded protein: CASSFGREDSYEQYF.